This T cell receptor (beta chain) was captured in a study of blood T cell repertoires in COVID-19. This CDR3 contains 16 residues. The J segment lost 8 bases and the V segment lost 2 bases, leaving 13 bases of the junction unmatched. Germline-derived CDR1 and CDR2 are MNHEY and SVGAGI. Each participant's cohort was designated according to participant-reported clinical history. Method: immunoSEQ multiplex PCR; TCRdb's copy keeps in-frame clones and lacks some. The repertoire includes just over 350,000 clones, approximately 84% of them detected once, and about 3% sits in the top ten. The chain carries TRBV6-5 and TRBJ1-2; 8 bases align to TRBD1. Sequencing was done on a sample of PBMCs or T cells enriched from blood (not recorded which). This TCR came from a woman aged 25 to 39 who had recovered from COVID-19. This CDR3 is CASSYGATGALRGYTF. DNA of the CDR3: TGTGCCAGCAGTTACGGGGCGACAGGGGCCCTCCGGGGCTACACCTTC.